This TCR beta chain was sequenced in a study of T cells expressing NK-cell markers. Study-wide findings and caveats: Nothing established the HCMV specificity of expanded NKG2C+ T cell clones.

About this clonotype itself: Its matching antigen is unknown.

From its re-call of the 5' RACE reads, TCRdb lists each CDR3 protein once, without DNA. This repertoire includes over 150,000 distinct CDR3 sequences. The TCR sequence derives from a man aged 18 to 69 in good health. The sample was blood T cells: a sorted CD56 or NKG2C T cell subset, CD4+ or CD8+ T cells, or bulk PBMC T cells (not recorded which).

CDR3 in amino acids: CASSFWSVAPWEYGYTF. The rearrangement links TRBV12-3 or TRBV12-4 to TRBJ1-2; TCRdb reports TRBD1, a call that lacks DNA to check it against. The CDR3 has 17 residues.